This record concerns one T cell receptor beta chain sequence. Its specificity is not known. The CDR3 sequence is 15 residues long. V was trimmed by 5 bases and J by 1 base, leaving 13 bases between them. CDR1 and CDR2 from the germline V gene are SGHVS and FNYEAQ. The data are from a study of graft-versus-host responses after intestinal transplantation. Turning to the study itself: Grafts that recipients had were multivisceral, liver-intestinal, or isolated intestinal transplants. Following induction with anti-thymocyte globulin, all recipients were given tacrolimus and steroids for approximately three years. Study-wide results and limits: Where graft-donor T cell macrochimerism was present, patients had high graft-versus-host to host-versus-graft clonal ratios in allografts. GvH clones were identified in recipient marrow, with some first appearing in ileum or blood.

The data were produced by immunoSEQ multiplex PCR, yet TCRdb's version contains in-frame clones alone and is incomplete. The sample includes approximately 99,000 clones, roughly nine tenths of them seen just once. The sequence derives from a human donor who was the organ donor for an intestinal transplant. The sample in question was unstimulated CD4+ T cells sorted from spleen or lymph node cells, obtained before transplant. This chain joins TRBV7-6 and TRBJ2-3; a weak D match, TRBD2 (5 bases). This CDR3 is CASSRSGLGTDTQYF. The CDR3 bases are TGTGCCAGCAGCCGATCTGGACTGGGCACAGATACGCAGTATTTT. The variable domain in full, with the rest retrieved from reference TRBV7-6 and TRBJ2-3, is GAGVSQSPRYKVTKRGQDVALRCDPISGHVSLYWYRQALGQGPEFLTYFNYEAQQDKSGLPNDRFSAERPEGSISTLTIQRTEQRDSAMYRCASSRSGLGTDTQYFGPGTRLTVL.